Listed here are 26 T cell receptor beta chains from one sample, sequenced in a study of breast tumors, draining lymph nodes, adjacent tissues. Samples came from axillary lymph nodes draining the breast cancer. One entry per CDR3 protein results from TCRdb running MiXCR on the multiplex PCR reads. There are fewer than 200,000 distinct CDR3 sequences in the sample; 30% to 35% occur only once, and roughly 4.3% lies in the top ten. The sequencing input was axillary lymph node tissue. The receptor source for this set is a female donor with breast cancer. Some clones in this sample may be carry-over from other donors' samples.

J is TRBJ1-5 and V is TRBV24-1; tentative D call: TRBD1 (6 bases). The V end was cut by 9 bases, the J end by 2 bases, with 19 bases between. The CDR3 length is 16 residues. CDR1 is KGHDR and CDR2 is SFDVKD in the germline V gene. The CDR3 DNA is TGTGCCACCTACCTTAAACAGGGCCGTGGCAATCAGCCCCAGCATTTT. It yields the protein CATYLKQGRGNQPQHF.

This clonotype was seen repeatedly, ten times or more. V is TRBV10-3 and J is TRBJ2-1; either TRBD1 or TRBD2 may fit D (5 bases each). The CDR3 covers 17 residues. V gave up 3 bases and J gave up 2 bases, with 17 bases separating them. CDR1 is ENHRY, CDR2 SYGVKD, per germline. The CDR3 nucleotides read TGTGCCATCAGTGACACGCAAAAGGGGACCCCCTACAATGAGCAGTTCTTC. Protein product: CAISDTQKGTPYNEQFF.

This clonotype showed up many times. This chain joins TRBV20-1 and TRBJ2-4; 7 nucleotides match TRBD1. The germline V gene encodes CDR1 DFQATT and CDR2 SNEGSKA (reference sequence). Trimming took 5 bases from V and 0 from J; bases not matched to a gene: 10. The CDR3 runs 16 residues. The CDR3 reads CSAGTTGLVAKNIQYF. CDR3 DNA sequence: TGCAGTGCTGGAACGACAGGGCTGGTAGCCAAAAACATTCAGTACTTC.

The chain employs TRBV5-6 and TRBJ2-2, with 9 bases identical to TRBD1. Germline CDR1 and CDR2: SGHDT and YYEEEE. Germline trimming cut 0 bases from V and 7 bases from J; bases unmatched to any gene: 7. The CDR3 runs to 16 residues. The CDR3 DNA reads TGTGCCAGCAGCTTGGGGACAGGGGTTACTGGCGGGGAGCTGTTTTTT. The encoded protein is CASSLGTGVTGGELFF.

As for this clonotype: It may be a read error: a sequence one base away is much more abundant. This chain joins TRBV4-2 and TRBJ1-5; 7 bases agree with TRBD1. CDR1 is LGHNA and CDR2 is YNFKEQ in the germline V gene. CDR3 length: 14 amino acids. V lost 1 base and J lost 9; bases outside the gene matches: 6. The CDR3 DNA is TGTGCCAGCAGCCAAGTAGGGGGCGGTCGGCCCCAGCATTTT. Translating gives CASSQVGGGRPQHF.

As DNA, the CDR3 is TGTGCCAGCAGCCAGGGACTAGCGGGCCTCCAAAGGACCCAGTACTTC. It encodes CASSQGLAGLQRTQYF. V usage is TRBV11-3 and J usage is TRBJ2-5, with 12 nucleotides matching TRBD2. The junction had 11 bases not matched to a gene; V was cut back by 5 bases and J by 7 bases. Germline lookup yields CDR1 SGHNT and CDR2 YENEEA. CDR3 length equals 16 residues.

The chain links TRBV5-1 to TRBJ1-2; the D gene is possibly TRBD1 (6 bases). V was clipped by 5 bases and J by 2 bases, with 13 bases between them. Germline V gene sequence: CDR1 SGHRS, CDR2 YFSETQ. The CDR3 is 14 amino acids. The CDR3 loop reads CASRSGQSNYGYTF. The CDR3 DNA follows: TGCGCCAGCAGGTCCGGACAGTCGAACTATGGCTACACCTTC.

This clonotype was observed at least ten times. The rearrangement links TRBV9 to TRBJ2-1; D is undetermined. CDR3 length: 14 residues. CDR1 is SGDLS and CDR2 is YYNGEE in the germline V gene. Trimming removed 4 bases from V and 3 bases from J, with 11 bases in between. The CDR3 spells CASSLDDSYNEQFF. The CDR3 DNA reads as TGTGCCAGCAGCCTTGATGATAGCTACAATGAGCAGTTCTTC. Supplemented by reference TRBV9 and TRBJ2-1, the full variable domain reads DSGVTQTPKHLITATGQRVTLRCSPRSGDLSVYWYQQSLDQGLQFLIQYYNGEERAKGNILERFSAQQFPDLHSELNLSSLELGDSALYFCASSLDDSYNEQFFGPGTRLTVL.

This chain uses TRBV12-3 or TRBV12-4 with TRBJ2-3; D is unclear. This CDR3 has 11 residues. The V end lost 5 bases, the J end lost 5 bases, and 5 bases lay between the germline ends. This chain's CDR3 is CASSGLDTQYF. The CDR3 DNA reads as TGTGCCAGCAGTGGATTAGATACGCAGTATTTT.

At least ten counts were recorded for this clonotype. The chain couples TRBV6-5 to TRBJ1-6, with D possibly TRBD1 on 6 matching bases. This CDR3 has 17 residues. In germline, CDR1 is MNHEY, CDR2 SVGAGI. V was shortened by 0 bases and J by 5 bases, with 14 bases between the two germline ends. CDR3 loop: CASSYSAGEFHNSPLHF. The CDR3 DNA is TGTGCCAGCAGTTACTCGGCAGGGGAATTCCATAATTCACCCCTCCACTTT.

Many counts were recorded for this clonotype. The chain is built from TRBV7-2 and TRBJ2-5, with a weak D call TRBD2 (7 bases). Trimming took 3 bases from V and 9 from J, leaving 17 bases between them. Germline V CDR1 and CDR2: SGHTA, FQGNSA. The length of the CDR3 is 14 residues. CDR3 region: CASSFSSEGGAQYF. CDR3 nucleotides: TGTGCCAGCAGCTTTTCTAGCGAGGGGGGGGCCCAGTACTTC. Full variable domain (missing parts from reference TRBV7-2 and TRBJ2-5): GAGVSQSPSNKVTEKGKDVELRCDPISGHTALYWYRQSLGQGLEFLIYFQGNSAPDKSGLPSDRFSAERTGGSVSTLTIQRTQQEDSAVYLCASSFSSEGGAQYFGPGTRLLVL.

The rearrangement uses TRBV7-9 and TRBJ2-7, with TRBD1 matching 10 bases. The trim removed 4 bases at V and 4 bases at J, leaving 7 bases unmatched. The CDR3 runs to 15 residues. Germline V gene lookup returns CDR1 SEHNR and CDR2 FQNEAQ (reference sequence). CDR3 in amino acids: CASSSSGTGEYEQYF. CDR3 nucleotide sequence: TGTGCCAGCAGCTCCTCCGGGACAGGGGAGTACGAGCAGTACTTC.

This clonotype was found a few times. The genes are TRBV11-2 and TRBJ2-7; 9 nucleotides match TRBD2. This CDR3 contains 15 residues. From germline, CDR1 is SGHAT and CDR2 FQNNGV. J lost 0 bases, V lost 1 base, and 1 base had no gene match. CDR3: CASSLGLAASYEQYF. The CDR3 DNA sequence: TGTGCCAGCAGCTTAGGACTAGCGGCCTCCTACGAGCAGTACTTC. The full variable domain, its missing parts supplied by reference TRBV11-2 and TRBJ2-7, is EAGVAQSPRYKIIEKRQSVAFWCNPISGHATLYWYQQILGQGPKLLIQFQNNGVVDDSQLPKDRFSAERLKGVDSTLKIQPAKLEDSAVYLCASSLGLAASYEQYFGPGTRLTVT.

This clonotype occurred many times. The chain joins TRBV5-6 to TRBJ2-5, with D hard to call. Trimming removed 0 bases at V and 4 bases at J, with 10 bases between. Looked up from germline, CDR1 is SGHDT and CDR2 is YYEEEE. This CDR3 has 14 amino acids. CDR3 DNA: TGTGCCAGCAGCTTGGTTTCGGGTGGAGAGACCCAGTACTTC. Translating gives CASSLVSGGETQYF.

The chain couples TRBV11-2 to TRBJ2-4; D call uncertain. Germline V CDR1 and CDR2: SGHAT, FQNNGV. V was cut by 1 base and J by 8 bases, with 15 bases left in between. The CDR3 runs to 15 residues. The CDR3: CASSLAPGRQYIQYF. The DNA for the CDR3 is TGTGCCAGCAGCTTAGCCCCCGGCAGGCAGTACATTCAGTACTTC. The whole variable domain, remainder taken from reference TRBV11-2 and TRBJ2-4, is EAGVAQSPRYKIIEKRQSVAFWCNPISGHATLYWYQQILGQGPKLLIQFQNNGVVDDSQLPKDRFSAERLKGVDSTLKIQPAKLEDSAVYLCASSLAPGRQYIQYFGAGTRLSVL.

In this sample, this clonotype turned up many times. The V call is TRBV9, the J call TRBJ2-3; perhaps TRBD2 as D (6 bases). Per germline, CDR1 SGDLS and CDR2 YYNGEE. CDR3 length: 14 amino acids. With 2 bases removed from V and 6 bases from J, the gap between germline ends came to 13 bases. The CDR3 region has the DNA TGTGCCAGCAGCGTCCTCCCCCGGGAGGATACGCAGTATTTT. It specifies CASSVLPREDTQYF.

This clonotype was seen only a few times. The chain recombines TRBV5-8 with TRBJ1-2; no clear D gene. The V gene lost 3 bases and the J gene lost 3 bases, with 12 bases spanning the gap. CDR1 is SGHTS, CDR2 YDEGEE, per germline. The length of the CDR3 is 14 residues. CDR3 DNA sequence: TGTGCCAGCAGCTCCACCGACATCGACTATGGCTACACCTTC. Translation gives CASSSTDIDYGYTF.

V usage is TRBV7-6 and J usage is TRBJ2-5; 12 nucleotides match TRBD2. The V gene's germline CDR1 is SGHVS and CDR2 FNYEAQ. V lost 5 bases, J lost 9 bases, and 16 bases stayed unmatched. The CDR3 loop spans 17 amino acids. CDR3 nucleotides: TGTGCCAGCAGCCCGGTAGCTAGCGGGGGGGCAGGGGAGCCCCAGTACTTC. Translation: CASSPVASGGAGEPQYF.

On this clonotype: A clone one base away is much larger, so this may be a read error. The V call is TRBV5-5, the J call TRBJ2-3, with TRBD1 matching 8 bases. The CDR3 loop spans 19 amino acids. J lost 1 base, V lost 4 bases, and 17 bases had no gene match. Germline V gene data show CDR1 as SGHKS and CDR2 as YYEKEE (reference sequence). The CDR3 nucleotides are TGTGCCAGCAGCCAAATCTTCCCAGGGCAGGGGGCCGGCACAGATACGCAGTATTTT. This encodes CASSQIFPGQGAGTDTQYF.

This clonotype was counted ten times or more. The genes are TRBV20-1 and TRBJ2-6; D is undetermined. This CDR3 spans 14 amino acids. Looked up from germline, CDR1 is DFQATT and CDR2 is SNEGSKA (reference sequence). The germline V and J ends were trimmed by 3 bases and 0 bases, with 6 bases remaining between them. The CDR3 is CSARGRSGANVLTF. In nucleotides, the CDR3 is TGCAGTGCTAGGGGCCGCTCTGGGGCCAACGTCCTGACTTTC.

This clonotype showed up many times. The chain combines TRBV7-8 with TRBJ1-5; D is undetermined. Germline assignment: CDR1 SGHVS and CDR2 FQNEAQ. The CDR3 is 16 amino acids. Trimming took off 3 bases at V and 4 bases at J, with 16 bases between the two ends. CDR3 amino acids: CASSLARVTWNQPQHF. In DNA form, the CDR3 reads TGTGCCAGCAGCTTGGCAAGGGTTACTTGGAATCAGCCCCAGCATTTT. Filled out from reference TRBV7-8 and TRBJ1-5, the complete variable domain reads GAGVSQSPRYKVAKRGQDVALRCDPISGHVSLFWYQQALGQGPEFLTYFQNEAQLDKSGLPSDRFFAERPEGSVSTLKIQRTQQEDSAVYLCASSLARVTWNQPQHFGDGTRLSIL.

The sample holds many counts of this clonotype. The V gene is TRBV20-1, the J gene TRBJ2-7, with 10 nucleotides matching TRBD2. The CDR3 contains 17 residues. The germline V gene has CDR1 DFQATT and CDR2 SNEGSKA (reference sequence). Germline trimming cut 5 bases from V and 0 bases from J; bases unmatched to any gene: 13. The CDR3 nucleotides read TGCAGTGCTTTTCAAACCGGGACTAGCGAGAGCTCCTACGAGCAGTACTTC. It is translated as CSAFQTGTSESSYEQYF.

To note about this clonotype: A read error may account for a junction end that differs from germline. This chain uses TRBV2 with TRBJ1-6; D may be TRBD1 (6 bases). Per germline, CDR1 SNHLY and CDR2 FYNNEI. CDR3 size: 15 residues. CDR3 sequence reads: CASSEGGQTNEPLHF. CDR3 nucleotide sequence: TGTGCCAGCAGTGAAGGTGGACAGACCAATGAACCCCTGCACTTT.

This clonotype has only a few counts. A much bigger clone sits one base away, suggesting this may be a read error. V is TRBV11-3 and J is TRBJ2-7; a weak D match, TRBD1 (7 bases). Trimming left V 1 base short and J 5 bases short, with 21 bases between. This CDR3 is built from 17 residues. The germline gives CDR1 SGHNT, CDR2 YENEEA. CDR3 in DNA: TGTGCCAGCAGCTTAGGTAGGGGGGCGGACAGGCGCCACGAGCAGTACTTC. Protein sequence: CASSLGRGADRRHEQYF.

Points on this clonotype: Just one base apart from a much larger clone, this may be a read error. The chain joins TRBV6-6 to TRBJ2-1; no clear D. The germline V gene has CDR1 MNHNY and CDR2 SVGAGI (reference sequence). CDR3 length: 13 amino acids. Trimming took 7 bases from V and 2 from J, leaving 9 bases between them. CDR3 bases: TGTGCCAGCAATCCTGCCGCCTACAATGAGCAGTTCTTC. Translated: CASNPAAYNEQFF.

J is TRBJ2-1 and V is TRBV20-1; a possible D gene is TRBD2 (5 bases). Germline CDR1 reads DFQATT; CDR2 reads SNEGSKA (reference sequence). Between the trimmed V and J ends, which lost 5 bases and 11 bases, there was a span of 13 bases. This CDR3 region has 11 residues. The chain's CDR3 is CSAPRESQQFF. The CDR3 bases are TGCAGTGCTCCACGGGAATCTCAGCAGTTCTTC.